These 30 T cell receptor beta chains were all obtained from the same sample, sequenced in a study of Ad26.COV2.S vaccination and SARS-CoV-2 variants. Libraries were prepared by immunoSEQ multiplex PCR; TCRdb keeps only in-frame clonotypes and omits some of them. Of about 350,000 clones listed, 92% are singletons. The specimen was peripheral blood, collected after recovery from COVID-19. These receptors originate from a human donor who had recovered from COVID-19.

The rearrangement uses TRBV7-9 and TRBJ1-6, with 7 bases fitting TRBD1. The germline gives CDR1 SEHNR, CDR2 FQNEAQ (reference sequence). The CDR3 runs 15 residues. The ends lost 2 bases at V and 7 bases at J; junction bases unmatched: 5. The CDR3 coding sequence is TGTGCCAGCAGCTTACAGGGGGTGGCCAATTCACCCCTCCACTTT. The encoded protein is CASSLQGVANSPLHF.

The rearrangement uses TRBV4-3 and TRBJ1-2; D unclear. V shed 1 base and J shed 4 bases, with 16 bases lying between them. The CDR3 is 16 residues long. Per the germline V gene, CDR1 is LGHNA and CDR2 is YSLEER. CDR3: CASSQGVPGASYGYTF. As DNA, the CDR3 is TGCGCCAGCAGCCAAGGAGTCCCGGGCGCTAGCTATGGCTACACCTTC.

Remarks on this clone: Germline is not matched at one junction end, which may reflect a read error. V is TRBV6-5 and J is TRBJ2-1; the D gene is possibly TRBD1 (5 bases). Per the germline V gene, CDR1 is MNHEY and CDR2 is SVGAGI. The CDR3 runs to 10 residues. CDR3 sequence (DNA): TGTGCCAGCAGCCCGGCAGGGTTAGTCTTC. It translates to CASSPAGLVF.

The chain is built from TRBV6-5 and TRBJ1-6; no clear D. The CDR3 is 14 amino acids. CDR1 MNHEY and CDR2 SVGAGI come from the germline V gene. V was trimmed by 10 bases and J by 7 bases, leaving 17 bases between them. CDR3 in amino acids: CATPWGHRNSPLHF. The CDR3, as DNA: TGTGCCACCCCTTGGGGTCACCGAAATTCACCCCTCCACTTT.

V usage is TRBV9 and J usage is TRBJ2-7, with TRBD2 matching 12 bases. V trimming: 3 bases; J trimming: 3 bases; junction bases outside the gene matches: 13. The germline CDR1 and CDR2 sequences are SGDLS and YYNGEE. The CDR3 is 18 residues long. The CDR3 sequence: CASSGGPVRTSGVYEQYF. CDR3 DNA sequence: TGTGCCAGCAGCGGAGGCCCTGTTAGGACTAGCGGGGTCTACGAGCAGTACTTC. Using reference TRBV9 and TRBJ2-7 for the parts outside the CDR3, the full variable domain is DSGVTQTPKHLITATGQRVTLRCSPRSGDLSVYWYQQSLDQGLQFLIQYYNGEERAKGNILERFSAQQFPDLHSELNLSSLELGDSALYFCASSGGPVRTSGVYEQYFGPGTRLTVT.

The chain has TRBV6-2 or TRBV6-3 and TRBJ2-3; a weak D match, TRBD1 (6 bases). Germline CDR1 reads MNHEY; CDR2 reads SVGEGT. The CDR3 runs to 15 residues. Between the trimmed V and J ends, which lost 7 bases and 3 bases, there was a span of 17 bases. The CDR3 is CASTPRGRGTDTQYF. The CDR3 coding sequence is TGTGCCAGCACCCCCAGGGGCAGGGGTACAGATACGCAGTATTTT.

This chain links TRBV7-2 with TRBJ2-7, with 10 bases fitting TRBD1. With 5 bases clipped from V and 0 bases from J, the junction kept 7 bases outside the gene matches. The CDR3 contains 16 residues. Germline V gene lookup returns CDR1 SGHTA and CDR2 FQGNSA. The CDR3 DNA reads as TGTGCCAGCAGCACACCGGGACAGGGGTCCTCCTACGAGCAGTACTTC. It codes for CASSTPGQGSSYEQYF.

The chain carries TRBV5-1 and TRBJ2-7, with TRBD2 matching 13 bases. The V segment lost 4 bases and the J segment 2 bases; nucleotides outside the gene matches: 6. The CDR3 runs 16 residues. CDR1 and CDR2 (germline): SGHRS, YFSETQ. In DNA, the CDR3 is TGCGCCAGCAGCGGGACTAGCGGGGCCCTCGCCTACGAGCAGTACTTC. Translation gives CASSGTSGALAYEQYF.

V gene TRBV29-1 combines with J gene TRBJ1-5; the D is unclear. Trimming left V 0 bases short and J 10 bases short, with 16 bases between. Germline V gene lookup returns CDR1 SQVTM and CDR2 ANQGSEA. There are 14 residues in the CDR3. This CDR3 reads CSVEDNAPGRPQHF. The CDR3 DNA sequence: TGCAGCGTTGAAGACAATGCCCCGGGTCGACCCCAGCATTTT. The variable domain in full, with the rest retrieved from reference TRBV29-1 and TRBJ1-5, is SAVISQKPSRDICQRGTSLTIQCQVDSQVTMMFWYRQQPGQSLTLIATANQGSEATYESGFVIDKFPISRPNLTFSTLTVSNMSPEDSSIYLCSVEDNAPGRPQHFGDGTRLSIL.

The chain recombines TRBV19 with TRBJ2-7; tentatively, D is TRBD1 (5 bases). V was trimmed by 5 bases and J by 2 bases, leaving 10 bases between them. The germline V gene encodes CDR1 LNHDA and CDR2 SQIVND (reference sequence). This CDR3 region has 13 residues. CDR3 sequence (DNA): TGTGCCAGTAGTCCCACGGACACCTACGAGCAGTACTTC. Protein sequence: CASSPTDTYEQYF.

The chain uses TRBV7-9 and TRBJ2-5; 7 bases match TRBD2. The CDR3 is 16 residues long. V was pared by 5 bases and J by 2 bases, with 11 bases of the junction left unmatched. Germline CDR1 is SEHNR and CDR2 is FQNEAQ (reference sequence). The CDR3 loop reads CASSQAGMGFQETQYF. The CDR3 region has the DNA TGTGCCAGCAGCCAAGCGGGGATGGGGTTTCAAGAGACCCAGTACTTC.

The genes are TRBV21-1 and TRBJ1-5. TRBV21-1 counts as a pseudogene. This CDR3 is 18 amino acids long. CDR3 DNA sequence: TGTGCCAGCAGCAAAGCTTGGGGAGGGTTGTTAGACAATCAGCCCCAGCATTTT. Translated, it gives CASSKAWGGLLDNQPQHF.

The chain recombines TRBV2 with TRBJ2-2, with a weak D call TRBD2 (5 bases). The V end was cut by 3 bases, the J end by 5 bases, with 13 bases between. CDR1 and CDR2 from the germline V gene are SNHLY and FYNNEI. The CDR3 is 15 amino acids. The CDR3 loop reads CASSDNPGTTGELFF. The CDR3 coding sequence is TGTGCCAGCAGTGATAATCCGGGAACTACCGGGGAGCTGTTTTTT.

For the CDR3, the DNA is TGTGCCAGTAGTATTTCCCATCGACTAGCGGGGAATCAAGAGACCCAGTACTTC. This sequence encodes CASSISHRLAGNQETQYF. V is TRBV19 and J is TRBJ2-5; 11 bases are shared with TRBD2. The V gene's germline CDR1 is LNHDA and CDR2 SQIVND (reference sequence). With 3 bases clipped from V and 2 bases from J, the junction kept 11 bases outside the gene matches. The CDR3 is 18 residues long.

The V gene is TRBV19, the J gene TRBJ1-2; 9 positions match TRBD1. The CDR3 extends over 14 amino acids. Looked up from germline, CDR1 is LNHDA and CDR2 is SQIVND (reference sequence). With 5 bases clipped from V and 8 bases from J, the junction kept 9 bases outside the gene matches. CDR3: CASSPEQGARGYTF. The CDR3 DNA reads TGTGCCAGTAGTCCCGAACAGGGGGCGAGAGGCTACACCTTC. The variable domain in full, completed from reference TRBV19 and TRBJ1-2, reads DGGITQSPKYLFRKEGQNVTLSCEQNLNHDAMYWYRQDPGQGLRLIYYSQIVNDFQKGDIAEGYSVSREKKESFPLTVTSAQKNPTAFYLCASSPEQGARGYTFGSGTRLTVV.

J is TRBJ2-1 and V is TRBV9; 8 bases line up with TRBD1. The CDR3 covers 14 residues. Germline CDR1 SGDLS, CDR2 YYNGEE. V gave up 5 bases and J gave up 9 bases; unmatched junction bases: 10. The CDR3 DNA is TGTGCCAGCAGGGGAGCAGGGGGCCTGGGTGAGCAGTTCTTC. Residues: CASRGAGGLGEQFF. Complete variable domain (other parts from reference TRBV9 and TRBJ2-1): DSGVTQTPKHLITATGQRVTLRCSPRSGDLSVYWYQQSLDQGLQFLIQYYNGEERAKGNILERFSAQQFPDLHSELNLSSLELGDSALYFCASRGAGGLGEQFFGPGTRLTVL.

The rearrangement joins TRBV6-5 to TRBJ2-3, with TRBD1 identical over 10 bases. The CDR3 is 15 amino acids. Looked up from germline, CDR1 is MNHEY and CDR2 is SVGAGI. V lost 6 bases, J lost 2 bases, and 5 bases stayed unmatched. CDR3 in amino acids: CASRRTGGITDTQYF. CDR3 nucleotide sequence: TGTGCCAGCAGAAGGACAGGGGGAATCACAGATACGCAGTATTTT.

CDR3 protein: CASSRDGGYNEQFF. The CDR3 nucleotides are TGTGCCAGCAGCCGCGACGGCGGGTACAATGAGCAGTTCTTC. V and J are TRBV7-2 and TRBJ2-1; D might be TRBD2 (5 bases). This CDR3 comprises 14 residues. Per the germline V gene, CDR1 is SGHTA and CDR2 is FQGNSA. V was clipped by 5 bases and J by 4 bases, with 12 bases between them.

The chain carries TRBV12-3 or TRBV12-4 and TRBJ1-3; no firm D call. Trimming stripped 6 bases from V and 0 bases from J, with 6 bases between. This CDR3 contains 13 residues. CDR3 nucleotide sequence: TGTGCCAGCAGCGGGAGCTCTGGAAACACCATATATTTT. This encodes CASSGSSGNTIYF.

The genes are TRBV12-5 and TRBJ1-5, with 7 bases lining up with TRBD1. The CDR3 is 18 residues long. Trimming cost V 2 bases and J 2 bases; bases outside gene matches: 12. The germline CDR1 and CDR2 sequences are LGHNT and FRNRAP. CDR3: CASGLSRRDSSGNQPQHF. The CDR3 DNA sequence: TGTGCTAGTGGTTTGTCCCGTCGGGACAGTTCGGGCAATCAGCCCCAGCATTTT.

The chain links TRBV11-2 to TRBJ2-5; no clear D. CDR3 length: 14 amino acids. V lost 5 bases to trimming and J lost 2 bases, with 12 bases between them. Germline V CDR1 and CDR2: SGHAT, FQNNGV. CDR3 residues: CASSLTARQETQYF. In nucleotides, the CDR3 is TGTGCCAGCAGCCTTACGGCTAGGCAAGAGACCCAGTACTTC.

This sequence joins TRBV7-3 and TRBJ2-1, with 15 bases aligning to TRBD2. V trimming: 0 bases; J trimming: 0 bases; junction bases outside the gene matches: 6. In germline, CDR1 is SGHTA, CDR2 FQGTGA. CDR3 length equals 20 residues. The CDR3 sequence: CASSLTGTSGGLNSYNEQFF. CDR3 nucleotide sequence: TGTGCCAGCAGCTTAACCGGGACTAGCGGGGGGCTTAACTCCTACAATGAGCAGTTCTTC.

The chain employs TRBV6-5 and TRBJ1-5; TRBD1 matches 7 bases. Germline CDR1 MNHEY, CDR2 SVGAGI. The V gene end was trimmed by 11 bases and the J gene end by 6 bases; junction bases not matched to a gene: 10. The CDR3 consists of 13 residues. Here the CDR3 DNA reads TGTGCCGGCCAGACAGGGAGAGGTCAGCCCCAGCATTTT. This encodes CAGQTGRGQPQHF.

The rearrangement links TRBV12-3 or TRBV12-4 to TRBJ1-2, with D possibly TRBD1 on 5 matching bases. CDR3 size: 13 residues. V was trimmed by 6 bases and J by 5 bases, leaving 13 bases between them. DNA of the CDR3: TGTGCCAGCAGCCCGGACACAACTTATGGCTACACCTTC. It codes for CASSPDTTYGYTF.

The CDR3 reads CASSPQGITDTQYF. CDR3 DNA: TGCGCCAGCAGTCCACAGGGGATCACAGATACGCAGTATTTT. This chain joins TRBV10-1 and TRBJ2-3; TRBD1 matches 7 bases. V lost 5 bases, J lost 2 bases, and 4 bases stayed unmatched. Germline CDR1 and CDR2: WNHNN and SYGVQD (reference sequence). CDR3 length: 14 amino acids.

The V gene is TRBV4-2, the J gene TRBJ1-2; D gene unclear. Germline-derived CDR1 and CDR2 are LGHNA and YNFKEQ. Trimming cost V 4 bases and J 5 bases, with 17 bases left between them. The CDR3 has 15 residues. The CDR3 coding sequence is TGTGCCAGCAGCCCAGGCTCGGGGTTGGGGTATGGCTACACCTTC. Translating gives CASSPGSGLGYGYTF.

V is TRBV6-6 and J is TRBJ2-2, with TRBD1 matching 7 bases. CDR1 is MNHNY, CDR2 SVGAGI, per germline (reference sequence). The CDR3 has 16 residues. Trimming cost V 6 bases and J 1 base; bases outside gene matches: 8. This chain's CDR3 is CASSPRTGQNTGELFF. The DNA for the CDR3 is TGTGCCAGCAGCCCCCGGACAGGTCAGAACACCGGGGAGCTGTTTTTT.

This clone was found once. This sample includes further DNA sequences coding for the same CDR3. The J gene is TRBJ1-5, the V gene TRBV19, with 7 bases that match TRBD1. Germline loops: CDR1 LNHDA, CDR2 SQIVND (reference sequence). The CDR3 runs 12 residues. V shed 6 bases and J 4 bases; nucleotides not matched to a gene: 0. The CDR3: CASRTGNQPQHF. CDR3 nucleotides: TGTGCCAGTAGGACAGGGAATCAGCCCCAGCATTTT. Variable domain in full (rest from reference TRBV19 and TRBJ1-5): DGGITQSPKYLFRKEGQNVTLSCEQNLNHDAMYWYRQDPGQGLRLIYYSQIVNDFQKGDIAEGYSVSREKKESFPLTVTSAQKNPTAFYLCASRTGNQPQHFGDGTRLSIL.

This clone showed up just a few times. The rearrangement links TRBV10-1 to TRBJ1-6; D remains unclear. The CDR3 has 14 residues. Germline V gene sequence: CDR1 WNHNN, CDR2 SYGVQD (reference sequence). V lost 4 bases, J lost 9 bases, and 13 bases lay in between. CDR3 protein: CASSGEQEGSPLHF. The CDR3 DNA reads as TGCGCCAGCAGTGGGGAGCAGGAGGGTTCACCCCTCCACTTT.

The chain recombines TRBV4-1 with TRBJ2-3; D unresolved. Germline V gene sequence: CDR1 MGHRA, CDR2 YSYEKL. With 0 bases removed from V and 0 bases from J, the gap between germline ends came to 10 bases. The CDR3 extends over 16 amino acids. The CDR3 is CASSQESLGSTDTQYF. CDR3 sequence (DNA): TGCGCCAGCAGCCAAGAGAGCTTGGGGAGCACAGATACGCAGTATTTT.